Listed below are T cell receptor beta chains from one sample, sequenced in a study of cytomegalovirus exposure and HLA in healthy donors. Profiling relied on immunoSEQ multiplex PCR, and the TCRdb table lists in-frame clones only, not all of them. Counted here are roughly 190,000 clones, roughly 88% occurring once; the ten biggest clones make up roughly 1.5%. Sequencing used PBMCs. All receptors come from a woman aged 18 to 35 in good health and CMV-seronegative. Both conserved end residues are part of each CDR3. Each record gives: J gene, V gene, clone size, CDR3 protein. Clone size appears in some rows only: once, few, many, or a class for an expanded clone.

TRBJ2-5 TRBV15 - CATRGGASETQYF
TRBJ1-1 TRBV10-3 - CAISESEPGQGGSEAFF
TRBJ2-2 TRBV5-1 few CASSLAGTGNTGELFF
TRBJ1-3 TRBV7-9 - CASSLAGQTRENTIYF
TRBJ1-1 TRBV2 - CASSRDRGRDTEAFF
TRBJ1-2 TRBV4-1 - CASSQGTGYGYTF
TRBJ1-1 TRBV5-6 few CASSLGAGQGLHTEAFF
TRBJ2-1 TRBV7-9 - CASSLKEVWSNEGQFF
TRBJ1-5 TRBV4-2 - CASSQDRGNQPQHF
TRBJ1-1 TRBV6-5 few CASSPGQGISKAFF
TRBJ2-3 TRBV7-9 - CASSSNLGLAPDTQYF
TRBJ2-5 TRBV5-1 - CASREGGPGETQYF
TRBJ2-7 TRBV18 few CASSPRGPYEQYF
TRBJ2-2 TRBV18 - CASSATTGLATGELFF
TRBJ2-2 TRBV6-1 once CASSGSAGAGELFF
TRBJ2-1 TRBV12-1 - CASSFMASGELNEQFF
TRBJ2-1 TRBV7-9 - CASSLDSSLAARTYNEQFF
TRBJ1-5 TRBV19 once CASDRNSNQPQHF
TRBJ1-1 TRBV6-1 once CASRKTPTQNTEAFF
TRBJ2-6 TRBV9 - CASSQSRANVLTF
TRBJ1-1 TRBV18 - CASSSDRNTEAFF
TRBJ1-5 TRBV6-1 - CASSATDRGQPQHF
TRBJ1-2 TRBV25-1 - CASSGASGQGYYGYTF
TRBJ1-5 TRBV29-1 - CSVEVGGSNQPQHF
TRBJ2-3 TRBV9 - CASSPYTSGTDTQYF
TRBJ2-3 TRBV7-9 once CASSLRLAPSTDTQYF
TRBJ1-5 TRBV6-5 - CASSPDQGRNQPQHF
TRBJ2-1 TRBV9 - CASSVVSAGGLNEQFF
TRBJ1-5 TRBV2 - CASSVQQGMIQPQHF
TRBJ1-3 TRBV5-1 - CASSLAGQSSGNTIYF
TRBJ2-7 TRBV11-1 - CASSPGQFYYEQYF
TRBJ1-1 TRBV5-1 - CASSLSQNTEAFF
TRBJ1-1 TRBV12-5 - CASGTGPVAFF
TRBJ2-1 TRBV5-1 once CASRQIVGDPYNEQFF
TRBJ2-2 TRBV19 - CASTTDRWGPIYTGELFF
TRBJ1-2 TRBV5-4 - CASSLDFGDSYGYTF
TRBJ2-4 TRBV6-1 - CASSETLGLAGGAKNIQYF
TRBJ2-5 TRBV7-9 - CASSLELARETQYF
TRBJ2-1 TRBV30 - CAWRPWESSYNEQFF